This T cell receptor beta chain was sequenced during a study of cytotoxic CD8 clonotypes in ibrutinib-treated CLL. For the study at large: Overall, 24 responses were partial and 2 complete; following median roughly 70 months, about 14 patients stayed remitted and 12 progressed. Across samples, productive templates numbered some 250,000 and productive rearrangements reached around 98,000 on average.

Profiled with immunoSEQ multiplex PCR; TCRdb holds only in-frame clones, not every one. The sample has 250,000 or so clones, under 80% seen once. This clone was picked up one time. Its target is not known. Germline CDR1 and CDR2: MGHRA and YSYEKL. The CDR3 is made up of 15 amino acids. V gave up 1 base and J gave up 1 base, with 9 bases separating them. Broader study findings: Clonality was higher at baseline than in age-matched healthy donors and tracked circulating CD8+ T-cell counts. Public clonotypes were seen rarely and were contracted or stable on treatment.

The sequenced sample was PBMCs, obtained after 24 months of ibrutinib treatment. The V call is TRBV4-1, the J call TRBJ2-3; no clear D gene. The source of this sequence is a human donor with chronic lymphocytic leukemia. CDR3 nucleotide sequence: TGCGCCAGCAGCCAAGTTGAACTTGGCACAGATACGCAGTATTTT. Translation: CASSQVELGTDTQYF.